This T cell receptor beta chain came from a study of blood T cell repertoires in COVID-19. Study summary: The cDNA or gDNA used as material had been derived from T cells, B-cell-depleted T cells, or PBMCs.

Data came from immunoSEQ multiplex PCR; TCRdb stores just in-frame clones and leaves some out. The sample consists of 150,000 or so clones, roughly four fifths of them appearing once. Losses at the gene ends were 3 bases for V and 4 bases for J; bases not matched to a gene: 10. The germline gives CDR1 SGDLS, CDR2 YYNGEE. This CDR3 spans 16 amino acids. Seattle participants joined during active infection and were tracked over time. The gene calls are TRBV9 and TRBJ2-7; 10 bases are a match to TRBD2. The source material was peripheral blood. This clonotype was obtained from a woman aged 55-70 years with COVID-19, enrolled during active disease. In nucleotides, the CDR3 is TGTGCCAGCAGCGACAACCCGGGACTAGCGATATACGAGCAGTACTTC. Protein: CASSDNPGLAIYEQYF. Using reference TRBV9 and TRBJ2-7 for the parts outside the CDR3, the full variable domain is DSGVTQTPKHLITATGQRVTLRCSPRSGDLSVYWYQQSLDQGLQFLIQYYNGEERAKGNILERFSAQQFPDLHSELNLSSLELGDSALYFCASSDNPGLAIYEQYFGPGTRLTVT.